Below are 17 T cell receptor beta chains sequenced from a single sample in a study of cytomegalovirus exposure and HLA in healthy donors. Profiled with immunoSEQ multiplex PCR; TCRdb holds only in-frame clones, not every one. This sample has about 43,000 clones, with around 90% found just once. Sequencing input: PBMCs. The receptors come from a man younger than 30 in good health and CMV-seronegative.

The V call is TRBV9, the J call TRBJ2-2; the D gene is possibly TRBD2 (6 bases). This CDR3 has 14 residues. The germline gives CDR1 SGDLS, CDR2 YYNGEE. Trimming pared 0 bases from V and 4 bases from J, leaving 7 bases between. CDR3 sequence (DNA): TGTGCCAGCAGCGTAGGCGGGATCACCGGGGAGCTGTTTTTT. It codes for CASSVGGITGELFF.

The V gene is TRBV7-6, the J gene TRBJ2-7, with 7 bases aligning to TRBD1. In germline, CDR1 is SGHVS, CDR2 FNYEAQ. The CDR3 sequence is 14 residues long. V dropped 5 bases and J dropped 7; count of bases not matched to a gene: 11. The CDR3 DNA reads as TGTGCCAGCAGCCACCCACAGGGGATGAGTGAGCAGTACTTC. This codes for CASSHPQGMSEQYF.

The chain carries TRBV6-5 and TRBJ1-5; TRBD1 is a possible D gene (5 bases). The V gene lost 5 bases and the J gene lost 4 bases, with 6 bases spanning the gap. The CDR3 totals 12 residues. Germline V CDR1 and CDR2: MNHEY, SVGAGI. Here the CDR3 reads CASSGGNQPQHF. DNA of the CDR3: TGTGCCAGCAGTGGGGGGAATCAGCCCCAGCATTTT.

The gene calls are TRBV7-6 and TRBJ2-7; D is ambiguous. Germline V gene lookup returns CDR1 SGHVS and CDR2 FNYEAQ. The CDR3 extends over 14 amino acids. Trimming pared 0 bases from V and 1 base from J, leaving 7 bases between. CDR3 bases: TGTGCCAGCAGCTTAGCTTACGGTTCCTACGAGCAGTACTTC. Protein: CASSLAYGSYEQYF.

The CDR3 loop reads CASSQGTSGGAAQWDEQFF. In DNA, the CDR3 is TGTGCCAGCAGCCAGGGGACTAGCGGGGGGGCCGCGCAATGGGATGAGCAGTTCTTC. The chain combines TRBV4-2 with TRBJ2-1; TRBD2 matches 16 bases. From germline, CDR1 is LGHNA and CDR2 YNFKEQ. V lost 3 bases to trimming and J lost 8 bases; unmatched junction nucleotides: 13. This CDR3 contains 19 residues.

The rearrangement joins TRBV9 to TRBJ1-2; D gene unclear. The CDR3 extends over 15 amino acids. Germline CDR1 and CDR2: SGDLS and YYNGEE. Trimming removed 0 bases from V and 2 bases from J, with 11 bases in between. In DNA, the CDR3 is TGTGCCAGCAGCGTAGCTGCAGGTACGAACTATGGCTACACCTTC. Protein product: CASSVAAGTNYGYTF.

In this sample, this clone turned up a few times. The same CDR3 also results from other DNA sequences found in this sample. The genes are TRBV27 and TRBJ2-7, with TRBD2 matching 14 bases. J was trimmed by 3 bases and V by 5 bases; bases with no gene match: 0. CDR3 size: 14 residues. CDR1 is MNHEY, CDR2 SMNVEV, per germline (reference sequence). The CDR3 sequence: CASSGTSGSYEQYF. CDR3 DNA sequence: TGTGCCAGCAGTGGGACTAGCGGGAGCTACGAGCAGTACTTC.

J is TRBJ2-2 and V is TRBV12-5, with D maybe TRBD1 (6 bases). V dropped 6 bases and J dropped 0 bases, with 17 bases sitting between them. Germline V gives CDR1 LGHNT, CDR2 FRNRAP. The CDR3 covers 17 residues. The CDR3 DNA follows: TGTGCTAGTGGAGACACCACAGGGATGACGAACACCGGGGAGCTGTTTTTT. Translation gives CASGDTTGMTNTGELFF.

The V call is TRBV14, the J call TRBJ2-3; 13 nucleotides line up with TRBD2. The ends lost 1 base at V and 4 bases at J; junction bases unmatched: 8. This CDR3 is built from 18 residues. Germline lookup yields CDR1 SGHDN and CDR2 FVKESK. CDR3 DNA sequence: TGTGCCAGCAGCCAAGGAACTAGCGGGAGGGCCGAGGCAGATACGCAGTATTTT. This translates into CASSQGTSGRAEADTQYF.

The J gene is TRBJ2-3, the V gene TRBV7-2; TRBD2 matches at 14 bases. The V and J ends lost 2 bases and 3 bases, in that order; junction bases with no gene match: 7. CDR1 and CDR2 from the germline V gene are SGHTA and FQGNSA. The CDR3 is 18 amino acids. In nucleotides, the CDR3 is TGTGCCAGCAGCTTAAGGGCCAGGACTAGCGGGGGGACAGATACGCAGTATTTT. It encodes CASSLRARTSGGTDTQYF.

CDR3 in amino acids: CASSRQGDFQETQYF. In DNA, the CDR3 is TGTGCCAGCAGTCGACAGGGGGACTTCCAAGAGACCCAGTACTTC. The chain combines TRBV9 with TRBJ2-5, with TRBD1 identical over 9 bases. Germline loops: CDR1 SGDLS, CDR2 YYNGEE. The ends lost 5 bases at V and 1 base at J; junction bases unmatched: 6. The CDR3 spans 15 residues. Supplemented by reference TRBV9 and TRBJ2-5, the full variable domain reads DSGVTQTPKHLITATGQRVTLRCSPRSGDLSVYWYQQSLDQGLQFLIQYYNGEERAKGNILERFSAQQFPDLHSELNLSSLELGDSALYFCASSRQGDFQETQYFGPGTRLLVL.

The chain couples TRBV5-4 to TRBJ2-1, with 11 positions matching TRBD2. With 4 bases clipped from V and 7 bases from J, the junction kept 19 bases outside the gene matches. The V gene's germline CDR1 is SGHNT and CDR2 YYREEE (reference sequence). This CDR3 has 19 amino acids. The CDR3 bases are TGTGCCAGCAGCCCGGGGGGCGCTAGCGGGGGGCTTTCTACAAATGAGCAGTTCTTC. Translated: CASSPGGASGGLSTNEQFF. The whole variable domain, filled in from reference TRBV5-4 and TRBJ2-1, reads ETGVTQSPTHLIKTRGQQVTLRCSSQSGHNTVSWYQQALGQGPQFIFQYYREEENGRGNFPPRFSGLQFPNYSSELNVNALELDDSALYLCASSPGGASGGLSTNEQFFGPGTRLTVL.

The rearrangement links TRBV19 to TRBJ2-2; 11 bases agree with TRBD1. The CDR3 covers 16 residues. Germline CDR1 reads LNHDA; CDR2 reads SQIVND (reference sequence). The J segment lost 6 bases and the V segment lost 3 bases, leaving 6 bases of the junction unmatched. The CDR3, as DNA: TGTGCCAGTAGTATTGGGACAGGGGGGGGTCCCGGGGAGCTGTTTTTT. It encodes CASSIGTGGGPGELFF.

The J gene is TRBJ2-3, the V gene TRBV11-2; the D is unclear. The V gene lost 0 bases and the J gene lost 0 bases, with 10 bases spanning the gap. The germline gives CDR1 SGHAT, CDR2 FQNNGV. This CDR3 is 16 amino acids long. For the CDR3, the DNA is TGTGCCAGCAGCTTAGATCGATCGGGTAGCACAGATACGCAGTATTTT. This translates into CASSLDRSGSTDTQYF.

The chain couples TRBV29-1 to TRBJ2-5; TRBD2 is a possible D gene (7 bases). The CDR3 consists of 12 residues. V gave up 7 bases and J gave up 5 bases, with 14 bases separating them. Germline V lookup: CDR1 SQVTM, CDR2 ANQGSEA. The CDR3 protein is CSAMGGGETQYF. The CDR3, as DNA: TGCAGCGCCATGGGAGGGGGGGAGACCCAGTACTTC.

In the case of this clone: Other DNA sequences in the sample encode the same CDR3. The V and J genes are TRBV28 and TRBJ1-1; possibly TRBD1 for D (6 bases). Trimming took off 3 bases at V and 4 bases at J, with 9 bases between the two ends. The CDR3 is 13 residues long. Germline V lookup: CDR1 MDHEN, CDR2 SYDVKM. The CDR3 sequence is CASSLGARTEAFF. DNA of the CDR3: TGTGCCAGCAGTTTGGGGGCCCGCACTGAAGCTTTCTTT.

This clone was seen a single time. The chain recombines TRBV7-9 with TRBJ1-5; D call uncertain. Germline V gene sequence: CDR1 SEHNR, CDR2 FQNEAQ (reference sequence). The V end was cut by 3 bases, the J end by 5 bases, with 11 bases between. The CDR3 is 14 amino acids. The CDR3 bases are TGTGCCAGCAGCTTGGAAACAGCGGATCAGCCCCAGCATTTT. This codes for CASSLETADQPQHF.